The rows below give T cell receptor beta chains drawn from one sample of a study of shared T cell receptors in the human thymus. Sequencing was performed with immunoSEQ multiplex PCR; in TCRdb, only in-frame clones are kept and a portion is missing. The data hold 600,000 or so clones, with about 87% observed a single time. The same specimen was also included in a second study, on human thymus T cells.

Material for sequencing was thymocytes. These receptors were obtained from a boy under two years old with a congenital heart defect. Both conserved end residues are trimmed from each CDR3. Where a row states a size, it is once, few, many or the class of an expanded clone; other rows omit it.

V	size	length	CDR3
TRBV14	once	12	ASSPGTGVYEQY
TRBV2	.	12	ASSVGDRAYEQY
TRBV10-3	.	10	AISEESQPQH
TRBV7-2	.	11	ASSPRGVYEQY
TRBV5-1	.	17	ASSLPKDLGTGRSYEQY
TRBV7-2	.	11	ASSLLADETQY
TRBV4-3	.	15	ASSLSPGTADQETQY
TRBV7-9	.	10	ASSYSSTEAF
TRBV28	.	12	ASSSPTGNEKLF
TRBV7-9	.	13	ASSSPTGWNNEQF
TRBV29-1	.	13	SVEYGRGRVNEQF
TRBV19	few	13	ASSMCGTGTEKLF
TRBV7-2	once	15	ASSRRLAGGVYNEQF
TRBV15	.	14	ATSLTSGTIQETQY
TRBV28	.	15	ASSLDCSGPGGSPLH
TRBV6-1	.	15	ASSEQGGLAHPHEQY
TRBV4-3	.	14	ASSQDRRLAGGEQY
TRBV7-7	.	15	ASSLAEAGGPLDEQF
TRBV6-6	.	11	ASSYTPEHEQF
TRBV2	.	14	ASSVVKDYLQETQY
TRBV27	.	13	ASSTHYDRDNGYT
TRBV25-1	.	12	ASGMASYTDTQY
TRBV2	.	15	ASSEALGQEKNTEAF
TRBV27	.	11	ASSPQGYNEQF
TRBV4-3	.	15	ASSQGQAGGGNQPQH
TRBV12-5	.	17	ASGLVQDGRGEIRDEQY
TRBV29-1	.	10	SGTRGPHEQY
TRBV19	.	16	ASSKVGLAGTGANVLT
TRBV28	few	12	ASSSPEDRHTIY
TRBV28	.	12	ASTAGQHRYEQY
TRBV4-3	.	15	ASSQGGSEVGTDTQY
TRBV15	.	13	ATSSARGPHNEQF
TRBV25-1	.	14	ASMDTIPGITDTQY
TRBV29-1	.	12	SVEDGQLNTEAF
TRBV9	.	11	ASSVVASGELF
TRBV29-1	.	12	SARAGGREETQY
TRBV5-6	.	11	ASRPGQGGTQY
TRBV25-1	.	13	ASSEFGQGLGKLF
TRBV4-1	.	14	ASSQAAPTGVTEAF
TRBV7-9	.	14	ASSFSKTSGRGWRY
TRBV5-4	.	7	ASSILAY
TRBV14	.	15	ASSQELGGRAGLGQF
TRBV27	.	12	ASSQGMSNQPQH
TRBV5-5	once	13	ASTPGGGNTYEQY
TRBV4-2	.	17	ASSQDPRWTGTENNEQF
TRBV7-9	.	15	ASSRYPGQGLITEAF
TRBV29-1	.	12	SVEGQGATDTQY
TRBV28	.	12	ASSPAGVVETQY
TRBV21-1	.	10	ASSTSLYGYT
TRBV19	.	11	ASSPGQGNGYT
TRBV30	.	13	AWRKGGSYNSPLH
TRBV19	once	13	ASSPGTGTMGGYT
TRBV6-5	.	13	ASSLVVDGDYEQY
TRBV28	.	17	ASSTPYNRDLGATDTQY
TRBV15	.	15	ATSRGRDKASNQPQH